This T cell receptor (beta chain) was recorded in a study of blood T cell repertoires in COVID-19. Study-level background: COVID-19 samples, acute and convalescent, were from the United States, Italy and Spain. From T cells, B-cell-depleted T cells, or PBMCs came the material, which was cDNA or gDNA.

As originally analysed: For nucleated cells, counts were estimated from reference gene primer amplification. The repertoire was sequenced with immunoSEQ multiplex PCR; TCRdb's copy has only in-frame clones and lacks some. V and J calls and clone size are copied from that table; D and trimming were computed from the DNA. The data hold some 240,000 clones, with roughly 89% observed a single time. This clone was seen just once. Germline V gene data show CDR1 as SQVTM and CDR2 as ANQGSEA. The CDR3 spans 14 residues. V shed 3 bases and J shed 4 bases, with 15 bases lying between them. Material: peripheral blood. The rearrangement uses TRBV29-1 and TRBJ2-5; D unclear. The TCR was taken from a woman between 40 and 55 years old who had recovered from COVID-19. Here the CDR3 reads CSVESPSQRETQYF. CDR3 in DNA: TGCAGCGTTGAGAGCCCTAGTCAGAGAGAGACCCAGTACTTC.